This paragraph covers one T cell receptor (beta chain) sequence. Its antigen is as yet unknown. Cyclophosphamide on days +3 and +4 followed busulfan-fludarabine conditioning and a marrow graft. With V trimmed by 0 bases and J by 8 bases, 14 bases remained unmatched. CDR1 and CDR2 (germline): LGHNA, YNFKEQ. The CDR3 covers 17 residues. The data were taken from a study of T cells after posttransplantation cyclophosphamide. Findings and caveats of the study: Skin or GI-infiltrating T cells shared few TRB sequences with blood. Donor-recipient repertoire similarity was low at 1-2 months, rising over year one.

The assay was immunoSEQ multiplex PCR, and TCRdb's table has in-frame clones only and misses some. The sample records some 45,000 clones, 80% to 95% being singletons. Sequenced material: PBMCs, taken 62 days after allogeneic stem cell transplant with posttransplant cyclophosphamide. This chain uses TRBV4-2 with TRBJ1-2, with TRBD1 matching 8 bases. The clonotype originates from a male patient between 60 and 69 years old who received an allogeneic stem cell transplant from a related donor and was CMV-positive. Some of the T cells may derive from the graft donor. CDR3 sequence reads: CASSQDPSLEQGVGYTF. DNA of the CDR3: TGTGCCAGCAGCCAAGACCCCTCCCTAGAACAGGGGGTAGGCTACACCTTC.